This passage covers 20 T cell receptor beta chains from one sample sequenced in a study of blood T cell repertoires in COVID-19 (TCRdb year 2020). To prepare the library, the immunoSEQ multiplex PCR assay was applied. Drawn from immuneACCESS, this table holds only the in-frame rearrangements with V and J called that TCRdb kept. Clones are partly lost; checked studies trace under half to an unresolved V gene and leave the rest unexplained. The sample contains tens of thousands of clones, around 87% of them found a single time. The ten largest clones capture roughly 4.5% of the sample. The material sequenced was peripheral blood. Source of these receptors: a woman older than 75 with acute or convalescent COVID-19.

This chain connects TRBV27 to TRBJ2-2, with TRBD1 matching 8 bases. The CDR3 runs 15 residues. V trimming: 5 bases; J trimming: 5 bases; junction bases outside the gene matches: 7. The germline V gene encodes CDR1 MNHEY and CDR2 SMNVEV (reference sequence). The CDR3 protein is CASSRTGPATGELFF. The CDR3 nucleotides are TGTGCCAGCAGTCGGACAGGGCCGGCGACCGGGGAGCTGTTTTTT.

This clone occurred a few times. J is TRBJ2-7 and V is TRBV5-4; D unresolved. Between the trimmed V and J ends, which lost 3 bases and 3 bases, there was a span of 4 bases. Per germline, CDR1 SGHNT and CDR2 YYREEE (reference sequence). This CDR3 has 11 amino acids. CDR3 residues: CASSSLYEQYF. CDR3 DNA: TGTGCCAGCAGCTCCCTCTACGAGCAGTACTTC.

This chain connects TRBV6-5 to TRBJ1-1; no clear D gene. This CDR3 contains 14 residues. Germline V CDR1 and CDR2: MNHEY, SVGAGI. Trimming removed 7 bases at V and 4 bases at J, with 16 bases between. The CDR3 reads CASTLRGKGTEAFF. In DNA, the CDR3 is TGTGCCAGCACTTTAAGAGGGAAAGGCACTGAAGCTTTCTTT.

The genes are TRBV19 and TRBJ1-5, with unresolved D. V lost 8 bases and J 2 bases, leaving 13 bases between the germline ends. CDR1 LNHDA and CDR2 SQIVND come from the germline V gene (reference sequence). The CDR3 runs to 14 residues. The CDR3: CASSEGVGNQPQHF. The CDR3 region has the DNA TGTGCCAGTTCCGAGGGAGTTGGCAATCAGCCCCAGCATTTT.

With regard to this clone: Within the sample, other DNA sequences also encode this same CDR3. This chain joins TRBV6-5 and TRBJ1-2, with TRBD1 identical over 9 bases. Germline V gene data show CDR1 as MNHEY and CDR2 as SVGAGI. The CDR3 is 12 residues long. The trim removed 6 bases at V and 4 bases at J, leaving 0 bases unmatched. The CDR3 bases are TGTGCCAGCAGGGGACAGGGCTATGGCTACACCTTC. Residues: CASRGQGYGYTF.

This clone was seen more than once but under ten times. The CDR3 nucleotides are TGCGCCAGCAGCTTGGCCAACGACAGGGTAACTGAAAAACTGTTTTTT. Protein: CASSLANDRVTEKLFF. The V call is TRBV5-1, the J call TRBJ1-4, with 7 bases fitting TRBD1. CDR3 length: 16 amino acids. CDR1 is SGHRS, CDR2 YFSETQ, per germline. With V trimmed by 0 bases and J by 7 bases, 9 bases remained unmatched.

A single count supports this clone. The CDR3 region has the DNA TGTGCCAGTAGTAATTCAGGGTGGGGCACTGAAGCTTTCTTT. Protein sequence: CASSNSGWGTEAFF. The rearrangement joins TRBV19 to TRBJ1-1; D perhaps matches TRBD1 (5 bases). Germline lookup yields CDR1 LNHDA and CDR2 SQIVND (reference sequence). The V end was cut by 4 bases, the J end by 4 bases, with 13 bases between. CDR3 length equals 14 residues.

The V gene is TRBV29-1, the J gene TRBJ2-7; D is perhaps TRBD1 (6 bases). CDR3 length: 12 residues. Germline CDR1 reads SQVTM; CDR2 reads ANQGSEA. V was cut by 6 bases and J by 6 bases, with 15 bases left in between. This CDR3 reads CSVQGPGCEQYF. CDR3 DNA: TGCAGCGTACAGGGACCCGGGTGCGAGCAGTACTTC.

The V call is TRBV5-1, the J call TRBJ2-1, with 7 bases lining up with TRBD1. V was pared by 2 bases and J by 5 bases, with 16 bases of the junction left unmatched. The CDR3 runs 18 residues. CDR1 is SGHRS, CDR2 YFSETQ, per germline. Here the CDR3 reads CASSLPNGTEGGDNEQFF. As DNA, the CDR3 is TGCGCCAGCAGCTTACCTAACGGGACAGAAGGAGGTGACAATGAGCAGTTCTTC.

The chain is built from TRBV12-3 or TRBV12-4 and TRBJ1-2; 9 nucleotides match TRBD1. The CDR3 spans 13 residues. V trimming: 6 bases; J trimming: 14 bases; junction bases outside the gene matches: 13. CDR3 in amino acids: CASSTGGSGRVTF. For the CDR3, the DNA is TGTGCCAGCAGCACAGGGGGCTCCGGTAGGGTAACCTTC.

This clone showed up just once. J is TRBJ2-2 and V is TRBV7-6; 8 bases fit TRBD2. Per germline, CDR1 SGHVS and CDR2 FNYEAQ. This CDR3 is 17 amino acids long. The trim removed 5 bases at V and 1 base at J, leaving 9 bases unmatched. CDR3 amino acids: CASSPRGGGENTGELFF. The DNA for the CDR3 is TGTGCCAGCAGCCCACGGGGGGGAGGCGAGAACACCGGGGAGCTGTTTTTT.

The V gene is TRBV7-2, the J gene TRBJ2-1; 8 nucleotides agree with TRBD2. The CDR3 covers 16 residues. V was pared by 1 base and J by 3 bases, with 5 bases of the junction left unmatched. The germline V gene has CDR1 SGHTA and CDR2 FQGNSA. For the CDR3, the DNA is TGTGCCAGCAGCTTAGGAGCGGGAGACCTCTACAATGAGCAGTTCTTC. Encoded protein: CASSLGAGDLYNEQFF.

In nucleotides, the CDR3 is TGTGCCACCAGTGACCCCAGGACAGGAAACAATGAGCAGTTCTTC. Translated, it gives CATSDPRTGNNEQFF. V and J are TRBV24-1 and TRBJ2-1, with TRBD1 matching 7 bases. The CDR3 loop spans 15 amino acids. Germline V gives CDR1 KGHDR, CDR2 SFDVKD. After removal of 4 bases from V and 5 bases from J, the junction contained 7 bases not matched to a gene.

As concerns this clone: The same CDR3 also results from other DNA sequences found in this sample. CDR3 DNA: TGTGCCAGCTCACCGACAGGGGCCGTACAGCCCCAGCATTTT. Its translation is CASSPTGAVQPQHF. J is TRBJ1-5 and V is TRBV18; TRBD1 aligns across 8 bases. The CDR3 loop spans 14 amino acids. Per the germline V gene, CDR1 is KGHSH and CDR2 is LQKENI. Trimming at V came to 3 bases and at J to 7 bases, leaving 5 bases not matched to a gene.

This chain uses TRBV3-1 (or the pseudogene TRBV3-2) with TRBJ1-4, with D hard to call. This CDR3 comprises 15 residues. Trimming left V 5 bases short and J 6 bases short, with 16 bases between. Germline CDR1 is LGHDT and CDR2 is YNNKEL (reference sequence). CDR3 protein: CASSTRGVTYEKLFF. As DNA, the CDR3 is TGTGCCAGCAGCACACGAGGCGTAACCTATGAAAAACTGTTTTTT.

The chain employs TRBV27 and TRBJ2-3; 10 nucleotides match TRBD1. Trimming took 5 bases from V and 6 from J; bases not matched to a gene: 5. CDR3 length equals 14 residues. The germline gives CDR1 MNHEY, CDR2 SMNVEV (reference sequence). The DNA for the CDR3 is TGTGCCAGCAGTGGGGACAGGGGAACCGATACGCAGTATTTT. This gives the protein CASSGDRGTDTQYF.

The chain combines TRBV6-5 with TRBJ2-1, with unresolved D. Trimming shortened V by 10 bases and J by 0 bases, and 13 bases separated the two germline ends. The CDR3 totals 14 residues. The V gene's germline CDR1 is MNHEY and CDR2 SVGAGI. DNA for the CDR3: TGTGCCACCGTGGGCTCAAACTCCTACAATGAGCAGTTCTTC. This gives the protein CATVGSNSYNEQFF.

The genes are TRBV2 and TRBJ1-2, with D maybe TRBD1 (6 bases). Germline CDR1 SNHLY, CDR2 FYNNEI. The CDR3 runs to 14 residues. Between the trimmed V and J ends, which lost 2 bases and 5 bases, there was a span of 12 bases. The CDR3 sequence is CASSERVTGYGYTF. CDR3 DNA sequence: TGTGCCAGCAGTGAAAGGGTGACAGGATATGGCTACACCTTC.

This chain links TRBV2 with TRBJ1-1, with D uncertain. Per the germline V gene, CDR1 is SNHLY and CDR2 is FYNNEI. Trimming pared 7 bases from V and 10 bases from J, leaving 19 bases between. The CDR3 has 13 residues. This CDR3 is CASTIGLQIGAFF. CDR3 nucleotides: TGTGCCAGCACAATAGGACTCCAAATCGGAGCTTTCTTT. Variable domain in full (rest from reference TRBV2 and TRBJ1-1): EPEVTQTPSHQVTQMGQEVILRCVPISNHLYFYWYRQILGQKVEFLVSFYNNEISEKSEIFDDQFSVERPDGSNFTLKIRSTKLEDSAMYFCASTIGLQIGAFFGQGTRLTVV.

The V and J genes are TRBV28 and TRBJ2-1; TRBD1 agrees at 7 bases. The CDR3 is 13 amino acids. Germline V lookup: CDR1 MDHEN, CDR2 SYDVKM. V was clipped by 3 bases and J by 15 bases; unmatched bases: 11. CDR3 nucleotides: TGTGCCAGCAGTTTCCTCACGACAGGGTTGGTGTTCTTC. Residues: CASSFLTTGLVFF. The whole variable domain, remainder taken from reference TRBV28 and TRBJ2-1, is DVKVTQSSRYLVKRTGEKVFLECVQDMDHENMFWYRQDPGLGLRLIYFSYDVKMKEKGDIPEGYSVSREKKERFSLILESASTNQTSMYLCASSFLTTGLVFFGPGTRLTVL.